These 26 T cell receptor beta chains came from one sample sequenced in a study of shared clonotypes between healthy human individuals. Sequencing was performed with immunoSEQ multiplex PCR; in TCRdb, only in-frame clones are kept and a portion is missing. Seen here are approximately 980,000 clones, around 80% observed once, and the top ten hold over 1.3%. The sequenced sample was memory CD4+ T cells sorted from blood. As to subset: CD45RA-negative fraction. Source of these receptors: a young man in good health.

The chain is built from TRBV27 and TRBJ1-5; tentative D call: TRBD1 (6 bases). There are 15 residues in the CDR3. Per germline, CDR1 MNHEY and CDR2 SMNVEV (reference sequence). The ends were cut back, 0 bases at V and 2 bases at J, with 8 bases in the middle. As DNA, the CDR3 is TGTGCCAGCAGTTTATCGACAGGCCGCAATCAGCCCCAGCATTTT. Its translation is CASSLSTGRNQPQHF.

This chain joins TRBV11-3 and TRBJ2-3; the match to TRBD1 covers 8 bases. J lost 3 bases, V lost 4 bases, and 6 bases had no gene match. Germline V gene sequence: CDR1 SGHNT, CDR2 YENEEA. The CDR3 covers 15 residues. The CDR3 DNA sequence: TGTGCCAGCAGCTACAAGGACAGGGAGACAGATACGCAGTATTTT. Its translation: CASSYKDRETDTQYF.

V gene TRBV5-4 combines with J gene TRBJ1-1; 7 bases agree with TRBD1. CDR3 length: 12 residues. Trimming took 4 bases from V and 10 from J; bases not matched to a gene: 7. CDR1 is SGHNT and CDR2 is YYREEE in the germline V gene (reference sequence). Here the CDR3 DNA reads TGTGCCAGCAGCCGGACAGGAGAAGGAGCTTTCTTT. Translated, it gives CASSRTGEGAFF.

V and J are TRBV6-1 and TRBJ1-4; D may be TRBD1 (6 bases). The CDR3 is made up of 14 amino acids. V gave up 6 bases and J gave up 5 bases, with 13 bases separating them. CDR1 MNHNS and CDR2 SASEGT come from the germline V gene. The CDR3 region is CASRRQEVNEKLFF. Written as DNA, the CDR3 is TGTGCCAGCAGGCGACAGGAGGTAAATGAAAAACTGTTTTTT.

This sequence joins TRBV6-5 and TRBJ1-3; D gene ambiguous. The CDR3 is 15 residues long. Between the trimmed V and J ends, which lost 6 bases and 3 bases, there was a span of 15 bases. Germline V CDR1 and CDR2: MNHEY, SVGAGI. The CDR3 DNA reads as TGTGCCAGCAGCCAGACCGCGGCCTATGGAAACACCATATATTTT. Residues: CASSQTAAYGNTIYF.

This clone was detected only once. Other DNA sequences in this sample translate to the same CDR3. This CDR3 is CATSREGGYEQYF. The CDR3 nucleotides read TGTGCCACCAGCAGAGAGGGTGGCTACGAGCAGTACTTC. This chain uses TRBV15 with TRBJ2-7; D uncertain. The CDR3 is 13 residues long. The V gene's germline CDR1 is LNHNV and CDR2 YYDKDF (reference sequence). Deletions cut 0 bases from V and 3 bases from J, with 6 bases between.

The chain recombines TRBV9 with TRBJ1-5; TRBD1 aligns across 8 bases. CDR1 SGDLS and CDR2 YYNGEE come from the germline V gene. The CDR3 covers 17 residues. V shed 2 bases and J 9 bases; nucleotides not matched to a gene: 16. In DNA form, the CDR3 reads TGTGCCAGCAGCGTCTTCCAGACAGGGGCTAATGTGCGGCCCCAGCATTTT. Its protein product is CASSVFQTGANVRPQHF.

The chain joins TRBV18 to TRBJ2-6, with D possibly called TRBD1 or TRBD2 (5 bases each). The V end was cut by 6 bases, the J end by 2 bases, with 5 bases between. Germline values: CDR1 KGHSH, CDR2 LQKENI. CDR3 length: 13 amino acids. Written as DNA, the CDR3 is TGTGCCAGCTCGGGGGCTGGGGCCAACGTCCTGACTTTC. This encodes CASSGAGANVLTF. Filled out from reference TRBV18 and TRBJ2-6, the complete variable domain reads NAGVMQNPRHLVRRRGQEARLRCSPMKGHSHVYWYRQLPEEGLKFMVYLQKENIIDESGMPKERFSAEFPKEGPSILRIQQVVRGDSAAYFCASSGAGANVLTFGAGSRLTVL.

This chain joins TRBV2 and TRBJ1-3; D ambiguous. The CDR3 has 14 amino acids. V dropped 1 base and J dropped 2 bases, with 6 bases sitting between them. Germline CDR1 is SNHLY and CDR2 is FYNNEI. In DNA, the CDR3 is TGTGCCAGCAGTGAAGGGGTAGCTGGAAACACCATATATTTT. As protein: CASSEGVAGNTIYF. The whole variable domain, remainder taken from reference TRBV2 and TRBJ1-3, is EPEVTQTPSHQVTQMGQEVILRCVPISNHLYFYWYRQILGQKVEFLVSFYNNEISEKSEIFDDQFSVERPDGSNFTLKIRSTKLEDSAMYFCASSEGVAGNTIYFGEGSWLTVV.

The gene calls are TRBV7-2 and TRBJ2-3; 10 bases map to TRBD2. The junction had 12 bases not matched to a gene; V was cut back by 5 bases and J by 4 bases. CDR3 size: 17 residues. From germline, CDR1 is SGHTA and CDR2 FQGNSA. Here the CDR3 DNA reads TGTGCCAGCAGCCTCGCCTCCCTAGCGGGGGCCCCAGATACGCAGTATTTT. Its protein is CASSLASLAGAPDTQYF.

The chain has TRBV18 and TRBJ1-1; maybe TRBD1 (5 bases). Germline CDR1 and CDR2: KGHSH and LQKENI. CDR3 length: 14 residues. V was cut by 2 bases and J by 3 bases, with 10 bases left in between. DNA for the CDR3: TGTGCCAGCTCACCATGGGGCGGGGACACTGAAGCTTTCTTT. Its translation is CASSPWGGDTEAFF. Full variable domain (missing parts from reference TRBV18 and TRBJ1-1): NAGVMQNPRHLVRRRGQEARLRCSPMKGHSHVYWYRQLPEEGLKFMVYLQKENIIDESGMPKERFSAEFPKEGPSILRIQQVVRGDSAAYFCASSPWGGDTEAFFGQGTRLTVV.

Comment on this clone: The sample carries other DNA sequences with the same CDR3. The rearrangement joins TRBV18 to TRBJ2-7; 10 bases are a match to TRBD1. Per germline, CDR1 KGHSH and CDR2 LQKENI. The V gene end was trimmed by 6 bases and the J gene end by 4 bases; junction bases not matched to a gene: 6. This CDR3 comprises 14 residues. In nucleotides, the CDR3 is TGTGCCAGCTCTCCTGGGACAGGGGCTTACGAGCAGTACTTC. Residues: CASSPGTGAYEQYF.

This clone was counted once. The J gene is TRBJ2-5, the V gene TRBV4-1; 8 bases are shared with TRBD2. Trimming removed 3 bases from V and 5 bases from J; junction bases left unmatched: 5. The CDR3 sequence is 14 residues long. Germline V gene data show CDR1 as MGHRA and CDR2 as YSYEKL. For the CDR3, the DNA is TGCGCCAGCAGCCATCGGGAGGGGGGGGAGACCCAGTACTTC. Translating it yields CASSHREGGETQYF.

The V and J genes are TRBV2 and TRBJ2-5; D unclear. Between the trimmed V and J ends, which lost 3 bases and 1 base, there was a span of 9 bases. In germline, CDR1 is SNHLY, CDR2 FYNNEI. The CDR3 consists of 14 residues. This CDR3 is CASSDRAIQETQYF. DNA of the CDR3: TGTGCCAGCAGTGACCGAGCAATCCAAGAGACCCAGTACTTC.

This clone was counted once. This chain joins TRBV27 and TRBJ2-3; perhaps D is TRBD1 or TRBD2 (6 bases each). CDR1 and CDR2 (germline): MNHEY, SMNVEV (reference sequence). The CDR3 has 15 amino acids. V shed 3 bases and J shed 1 base, with 11 bases lying between them. CDR3 DNA: TGTGCCAGCAGTTTTACGGGGGCCGGCACAGATACGCAGTATTTT. This sequence encodes CASSFTGAGTDTQYF.

The rearrangement links TRBV7-2 to TRBJ2-3, with TRBD2 as a possible D gene (5 bases). CDR3 size: 15 residues. Looked up from germline, CDR1 is SGHTA and CDR2 is FQGNSA. The V end lost 6 bases, the J end lost 0 bases, and 13 bases lay between the germline ends. The chain's CDR3 is CASRPGLGSTDTQYF. For the CDR3, the DNA is TGTGCCAGCAGGCCGGGGTTGGGTAGCACAGATACGCAGTATTTT.

The table lists this clone with many counts. This same CDR3 is encoded by further DNA sequences in the sample. V gene TRBV19 combines with J gene TRBJ1-2; 8 nucleotides agree with TRBD1. After removal of 6 bases from V and 4 bases from J, the junction contained 4 bases not matched to a gene. CDR1 is LNHDA and CDR2 is SQIVND in the germline V gene (reference sequence). CDR3 size: 13 residues. The CDR3 region is CASRSDRGYGYTF. CDR3 nucleotides: TGTGCCAGTAGATCAGACAGGGGCTATGGCTACACCTTC.

This clone was seen repeatedly, ten times or more. The J gene is TRBJ2-7, the V gene TRBV2; no clear D gene. Germline CDR1 reads SNHLY; CDR2 reads FYNNEI. V lost 6 bases and J 0 bases, leaving 15 bases between the germline ends. This CDR3 spans 15 amino acids. CDR3 in amino acids: CASRLRIVSSYEQYF. CDR3 coding DNA: TGTGCCAGCAGACTACGGATTGTCAGCTCCTACGAGCAGTACTTC.

The gene calls are TRBV4-1 and TRBJ2-7, with TRBD1 matching 7 bases. V shed 4 bases, J shed 13 bases, and the junction held 13 bases outside the gene matches. There are 13 residues in the CDR3. The germline gives CDR1 MGHRA, CDR2 YSYEKL. CDR3 residues: CASSPYRGQEEYF. The CDR3 DNA reads TGCGCCAGCAGCCCTTACAGAGGACAGGAGGAATACTTC.

The sample holds a few counts of this clone. The genes are TRBV30 and TRBJ1-4; unclear D gene. This CDR3 contains 13 residues. V was trimmed by 3 bases and J by 8 bases, leaving 13 bases between them. CDR1 and CDR2 (germline): GTSNPN, SVGIG (reference sequence). CDR3: CAWRATPREKLFF. CDR3 nucleotides: TGTGCCTGGAGAGCTACACCGAGGGAAAAACTGTTTTTT.

J is TRBJ2-7 and V is TRBV5-1; a weak D match, TRBD1 (6 bases). Trimming pared 7 bases from V and 0 bases from J, leaving 11 bases between. Germline lookup yields CDR1 SGHRS and CDR2 YFSETQ. The CDR3 covers 13 residues. The CDR3: CASGRDISYEQYF. CDR3 DNA sequence: TGCGCCAGCGGTAGGGACATCTCCTACGAGCAGTACTTC.

The V call is TRBV27, the J call TRBJ2-1; D is unresolved. CDR3 length equals 13 residues. The germline gives CDR1 MNHEY, CDR2 SMNVEV (reference sequence). Trimming removed 3 bases at V and 8 bases at J, with 11 bases between. The CDR3: CASSLLNGDEQFF. The CDR3 bases are TGTGCCAGCAGTTTGCTGAATGGGGATGAGCAGTTCTTC.

The chain uses TRBV28 and TRBJ1-5; 8 nucleotides line up with TRBD1. V dropped 9 bases and J dropped 6; count of bases not matched to a gene: 7. Germline CDR1 is MDHEN and CDR2 is SYDVKM. The CDR3 runs 13 residues. The CDR3 region has the DNA TGTGCCAGTAGGACAGGGATACTTCAGCCCCAGCATTTT. It specifies CASRTGILQPQHF.

V gene TRBV5-1 combines with J gene TRBJ2-3; no clear D gene. V was shortened by 2 bases and J by 2 bases, with 9 bases between the two germline ends. The CDR3 sequence is 14 residues long. Germline-derived CDR1 and CDR2 are SGHRS and YFSETQ. CDR3 DNA sequence: TGCGCCAGCAGCTTTGGACCCACCACAGATACGCAGTATTTT. This sequence encodes CASSFGPTTDTQYF.

This chain joins TRBV5-1 and TRBJ2-2; tentatively, D is TRBD1 (5 bases). V dropped 2 bases and J dropped 1 base, with 12 bases sitting between them. The germline gives CDR1 SGHRS, CDR2 YFSETQ. The CDR3 runs 16 residues. As DNA, the CDR3 is TGCGCCAGCAGCTTACAGGTTATAATGAACACCGGGGAGCTGTTTTTT. It codes for CASSLQVIMNTGELFF.

The sample holds one count of this clone. The CDR3 nucleotides read TGTGCCAGCAGCCCACTAAAACAAGAGACCCAGTACTTC. This sequence encodes CASSPLKQETQYF. The chain joins TRBV11-2 to TRBJ2-5; D is uncertain. Germline values: CDR1 SGHAT, CDR2 FQNNGV. V gave up 5 bases and J gave up 2 bases, with 9 bases separating them. The CDR3 consists of 13 residues.